The rows below give T cell receptor beta chains drawn from one sample of a study of T cell responses to AZD1222 COVID-19 vaccine. TCRdb's table, derived via immunoSEQ multiplex PCR, lists solely in-frame clones and lacks some. The sample carries 90,000 to 150,000 clones, approximately 90% recorded once. The sequencing here drew on peripheral blood, taken on day 0 of AZD1222 vaccination. Receptors were obtained from an adult in good health. Both conserved end residues are part of each CDR3. A D gene is named only where the DNA matches it firmly. Size is stated for part of the rows, as once, few or many counts, or as a class when the clone is expanded.

v_gene	d_gene	abundance	CDR3aa
TRBV7-9	-	-	CASSLFSGGGTEAFF
TRBV28	-	-	CASSPLDVYGYTF
TRBV7-6	TRBD1	once	CASSSGTGGYGEKLFF
TRBV2	TRBD2	-	CASMGTSGGHEQYF
TRBV6-5	-	-	CASSYSDFKGPYEQYF
TRBV10-3	TRBD1	-	CASGTGGGYGYTF
TRBV6-5	-	-	CASSYEGQSYEQYF
TRBV9	-	-	CASSVGGWGSGYTF
TRBV28	-	-	CASSLRGYGYTF
TRBV7-9	-	-	CASSEPTQF
TRBV7-9	TRBD1	-	CASRPQGAVSYEQYF
TRBV5-1	-	-	CASSLDLEGEAFF
TRBV18	TRBD2	-	CASSHRTSGETQYF
TRBV11-3	-	-	CASSLASDGPQYF
TRBV30	-	-	CAWKGVPNEKLFF
TRBV6-5	TRBD1	once	CASSYSGQGSDTIYF
TRBV3-1/TRBV3-2	-	-	CASSQSGTHYEQYF